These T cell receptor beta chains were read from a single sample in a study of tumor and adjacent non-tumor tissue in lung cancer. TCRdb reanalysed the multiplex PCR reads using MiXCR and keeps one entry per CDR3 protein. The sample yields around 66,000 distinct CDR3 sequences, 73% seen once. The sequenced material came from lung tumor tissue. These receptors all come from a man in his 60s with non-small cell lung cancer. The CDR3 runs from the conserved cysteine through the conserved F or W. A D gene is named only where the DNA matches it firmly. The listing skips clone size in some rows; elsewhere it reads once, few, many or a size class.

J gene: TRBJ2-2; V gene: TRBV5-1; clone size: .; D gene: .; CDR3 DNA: TGCGCCAGCAGCTTGGGGCCGACGGGCCTAATGAACACCGGGGAGCTGTTTTTT; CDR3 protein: CASSLGPTGLMNTGELFF
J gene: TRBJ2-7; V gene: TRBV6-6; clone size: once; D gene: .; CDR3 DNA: TGTGTGATTACACAGGGAAAGGTCGAGCAGTACTTC; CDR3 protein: CVITQGKVEQYF
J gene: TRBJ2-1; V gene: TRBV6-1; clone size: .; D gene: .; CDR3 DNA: TGTGCCAACAATCCGCAGGGGTTCCACAATGAGCAGTCCTTC; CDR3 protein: CANNPQGFHNEQSF
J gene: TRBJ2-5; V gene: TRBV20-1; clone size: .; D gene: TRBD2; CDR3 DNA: TGCAGTGCTAGAGATAGCGGGGATCAAGAGGACCAGTACTTC; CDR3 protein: CSARDSGDQEDQYF
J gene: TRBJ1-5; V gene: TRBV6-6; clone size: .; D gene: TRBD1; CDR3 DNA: TGTGCCAGCAGTGTGAGAGACAGGGGGGACGATCAGCCCCAGCATTTT; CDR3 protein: CASSVRDRGDDQPQHF
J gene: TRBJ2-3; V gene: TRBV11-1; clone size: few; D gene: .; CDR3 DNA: TGTGCAAGCAGCTCCCGGAGTTCAGATACGCAGTATTTT; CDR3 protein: CASSSRSSDTQYF
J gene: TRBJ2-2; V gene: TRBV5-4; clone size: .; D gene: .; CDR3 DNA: TGTGCCAGCAGCATGGACAGAGGGACCGGGGAGCTGTTTTTT; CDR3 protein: CASSMDRGTGELFF
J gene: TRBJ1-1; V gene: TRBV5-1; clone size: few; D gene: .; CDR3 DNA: TGCGCCAGCAGCTCATCTTGCGGGAACACTGAAGTTTTCTTT; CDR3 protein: CASSSSCGNTEVFF
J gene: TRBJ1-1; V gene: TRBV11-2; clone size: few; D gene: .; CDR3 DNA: TGTGCCTGCAGCTTAAAGAACACTGAAGCTTTCTTT; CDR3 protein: CACSLKNTEAFF
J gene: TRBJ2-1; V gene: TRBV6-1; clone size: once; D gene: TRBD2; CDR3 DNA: TGTGCTAGCAGTGAAAGGGGAGCGGGGAGTCCTAGCAATGAGCGGTTCTTC; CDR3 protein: CASSERGAGSPSNERFF
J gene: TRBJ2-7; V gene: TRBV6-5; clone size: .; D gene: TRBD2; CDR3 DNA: TGTGCCAGCTGGCCGACTAGCGGGAGGTACGAGCAGTACTTT; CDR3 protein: CASWPTSGRYEQYF
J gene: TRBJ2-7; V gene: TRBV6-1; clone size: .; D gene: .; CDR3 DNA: TGTGTCAGCAGTGTAAGTATAGAGTGGACCTACGAGCAGTACTTC; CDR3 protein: CVSSVSIEWTYEQYF
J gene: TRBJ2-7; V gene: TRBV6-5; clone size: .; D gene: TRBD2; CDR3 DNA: TGTGCCAGAAGACTCGGACTAGCGGGAAAAGGGCAGTACTTC; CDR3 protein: CARRLGLAGKGQYF
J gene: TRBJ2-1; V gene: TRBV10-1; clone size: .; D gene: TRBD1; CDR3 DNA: TGCGCCAGCAGTGGGCTGACAGGGGGTCTGTACACTGAGCAGCTCTTC; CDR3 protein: CASSGLTGGLYTEQLF
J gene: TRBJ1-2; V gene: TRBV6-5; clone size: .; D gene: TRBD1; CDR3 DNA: TGTGTCAGCAGTTACGGGACAGGGAGTGTCTACACCTTC; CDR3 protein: CVSSYGTGSVYTF
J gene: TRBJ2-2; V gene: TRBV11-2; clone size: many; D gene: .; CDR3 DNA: TGTGCCAGCAGCTTTAACGCGGGCGGGGAGCTGTTTTTT; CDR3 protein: CASSFNAGGELFF
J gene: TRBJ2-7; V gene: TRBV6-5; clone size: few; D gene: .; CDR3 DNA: TGTGCCAGCGGTTACGGGACTGGACAGGTTTATGAGCAGTACTTC; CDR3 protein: CASGYGTGQVYEQYF
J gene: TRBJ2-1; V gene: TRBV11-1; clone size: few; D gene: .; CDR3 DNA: TGTGCCAGCAGCTTGGACAAGGGGCGGTGTGAGCAGTTCTTC; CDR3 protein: CASSLDKGRCEQFF
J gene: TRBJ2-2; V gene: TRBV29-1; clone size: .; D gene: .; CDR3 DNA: TGCAGCGGGAGATTAAGTGGCGTGAAGCTGTTTTTT; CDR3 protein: CSGRLSGVKLFF
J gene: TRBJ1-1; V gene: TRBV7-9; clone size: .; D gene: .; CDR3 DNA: TGTGCCAGCACCTCGCCTCAGTTGAAGACTGAAGCTTTCTTT; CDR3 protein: CASTSPQLKTEAFF
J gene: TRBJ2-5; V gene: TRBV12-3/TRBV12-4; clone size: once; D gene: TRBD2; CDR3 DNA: TGTGCCACCAGTCCAGGGACTAGTCGCCCGTCTTCAGAGGCCCAGTACTTC; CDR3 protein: CATSPGTSRPSSEAQYF
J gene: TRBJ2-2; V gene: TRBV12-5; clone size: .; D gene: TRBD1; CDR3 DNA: TGTGCTAGTGGTACGGGACAGGGAGTGACAGGGGAGCTGTTTTTT; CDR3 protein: CASGTGQGVTGELFF
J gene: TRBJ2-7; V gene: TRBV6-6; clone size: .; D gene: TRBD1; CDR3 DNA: TGTGCCAGCAGTTACCCTATGGACAGGGGGGACGAGCAGTACTTC; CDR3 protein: CASSYPMDRGDEQYF
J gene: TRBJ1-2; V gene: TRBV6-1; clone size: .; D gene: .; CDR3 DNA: TGTGCAAGCAATACCGAAGTCTATGGCTACACCTTC; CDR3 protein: CASNTEVYGYTF
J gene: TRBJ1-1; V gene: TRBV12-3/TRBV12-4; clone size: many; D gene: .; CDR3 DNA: TGTGCCAGCAGTATGGGACAATGGAACACTGAAGCTTTCTTT; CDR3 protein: CASSMGQWNTEAFF
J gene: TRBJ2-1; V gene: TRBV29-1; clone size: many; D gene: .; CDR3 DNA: TGCAGCGTTGCTCCCGGAGGGAGCACCTACAATGAGCAGTTCTTC; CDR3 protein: CSVAPGGSTYNEQFF
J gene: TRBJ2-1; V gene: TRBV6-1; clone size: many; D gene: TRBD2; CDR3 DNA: TGTGCCAGCGGAAAACTAGCGGGAGGGCGGTTCTTC; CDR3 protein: CASGKLAGGRFF
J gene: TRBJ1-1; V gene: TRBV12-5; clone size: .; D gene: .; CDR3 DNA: TGTGCTAATGGTTTGGGGGTAGGGGCGAACACTGAAGCTTTCTTT; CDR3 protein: CANGLGVGANTEAFF